This TCR beta chain was obtained from a study of post-analysis software for immune sequencing data. Across the study: Multiple sclerosis in the patients followed relapsing-remitting, secondary progressive and progressive-relapsing courses. Study findings and constraints: The study found significantly lower normalized Chao1 diversity in multiple sclerosis patients than in controls. With TRBV5-6, TRBV5-1 and TRBV20-1 included, about 5 TRBV segments were more frequent in patients than in controls. Co-batched samples clustered tightly together by F measure.

Trimming took off 0 bases at V and 9 bases at J, with 12 bases between the two ends. Germline assignment: CDR1 DFQATT and CDR2 SNEGSKA (reference sequence). The CDR3 covers 14 residues. About this clonotype itself: The antigen is not known.

TCR beta cDNA libraries included unique molecular identifiers. Input of roughly 0.85 to 11 million T cells yielded around 460,000 cDNA molecules. TCRdb called the PCR reads again in MiXCR, with one record for every CDR3 protein. The table records hundreds of thousands of distinct CDR3 sequences, roughly 40% of them present only once. The sequence derives from a girl aged 10-17 years with multiple sclerosis. This sequence joins TRBV20-1 and TRBJ1-6; TRBD1 might be the D (5 bases). What was sequenced was blood. The CDR3 spells CSARDNTRGSPLHF. As DNA, the CDR3 is TGCAGTGCTAGAGATAACACGAGGGGTTCACCCCTCCACTTT.